Below, one T cell receptor (beta chain) is given with its context. The table came from immunoSEQ multiplex PCR; TCRdb's copy has only in-frame clones and leaves some out. This table holds about 100,000 clones, about 90% found once. There are 14 residues in the CDR3. Trimming cost V 5 bases and J 4 bases, with 14 bases left between them. Per germline, CDR1 SGHTA and CDR2 FQGTGA. This sample is part of a study of T cell responses to AZD1222 COVID-19 vaccine. The sequenced sample was peripheral blood, obtained 28 days after the second AZD1222 dose. This sequence originates from an adult who received the AZD1222 COVID-19 vaccine. This sequence joins TRBV7-3 and TRBJ1-2, with D perhaps TRBD1 (6 bases). Here the CDR3 reads CASSMDRNFYGYTF. The CDR3 nucleotides read TGTGCCAGCAGCATGGACAGAAACTTCTATGGCTACACCTTC.